This T cell receptor beta chain was sequenced during a study of identical twins. Ten or more counts support this clonotype. Its target is unknown. CDR1 is SGHDT, CDR2 YYEEEE, per germline. The CDR3 has 15 amino acids. Trimming took 4 bases from V and 0 from J, leaving 11 bases between them. General study points: Twins' excess sharing was less marked for out-of-frame beta sequences. Zero-insertion analyses were open to partial confounding by invariant MAIT and iNKT cells.

TCRdb fed the 5' RACE reads into MiXCR, producing one record per CDR3 protein. The data show 1.5 million to 2 million distinct CDR3 sequences, 25% to 35% seen once. This clonotype was obtained from a newborn girl in good health. The chain combines TRBV5-6 with TRBJ2-1, with D tentatively TRBD2 (6 bases). Sequencing was performed on cord blood. The CDR3 is CASSRAGSSYNEQFF. CDR3 coding DNA: TGTGCCAGCAGCCGTGCGGGGAGCTCCTACAATGAGCAGTTCTTC.